What follows are 3 T cell receptor beta chains derived from one specimen sequenced in a study of T cell repertoires in MIS-A myocarditis. Here immunoSEQ multiplex PCR was the method, and the copy in TCRdb shows in-frame clones only, minus some. The sample lists roughly 12,000 clones; roughly 83% were seen once. Sample: right ventricle heart tissue obtained at autopsy. These receptors were collected from a man aged 18 to 29 with fulminant myocarditis from multisystem inflammatory syndrome in adults (MIS-A) after COVID-19.

This clone was detected only once. The V and J genes are TRBV19 and TRBJ1-5, with a tentative D call TRBD1 (6 bases). The CDR3 sequence is 14 residues long. The germline V gene has CDR1 LNHDA and CDR2 SQIVND (reference sequence). Trimming cost V 2 bases and J 4 bases, with 9 bases left between them. CDR3 amino acids: CASSITGINQPQHF. As DNA, the CDR3 is TGTGCCAGTAGTATAACAGGGATTAATCAGCCCCAGCATTTT.

This clone has a single count. This chain uses TRBV24-1 with TRBJ2-2; D remains unclear. Germline CDR1 reads KGHDR; CDR2 reads SFDVKD. Trimming removed 1 base at V and 0 bases at J, with 5 bases between. CDR3 size: 15 residues. This CDR3 is CATSDFGPNTGELFF. As DNA, the CDR3 is TGTGCCACCAGTGATTTTGGGCCGAACACCGGGGAGCTGTTTTTT.

The chain carries TRBV5-6 and TRBJ2-3; 12 nucleotides line up with TRBD2. The CDR3 length is 17 residues. Per the germline V gene, CDR1 is SGHDT and CDR2 is YYEEEE. J lost 5 bases, V lost 3 bases, and 10 bases had no gene match. CDR3 protein: CASSSTGLAGTLDTQYF. Written as DNA, the CDR3 is TGTGCCAGCAGCTCGACCGGACTAGCGGGGACCCTAGATACGCAGTATTTT.